The clone carrying this T cell receptor beta chain was seen more than once but under ten times. The antigen remains unidentified. These data originate in a study of T cells in Graves' hyperthyroidism and ophthalmopathy. Findings and caveats of the study: Most expanded thyroid clonotypes above 0.001 recurred in blood.

There are 14 residues in the CDR3. V dropped 5 bases and J dropped 4 bases, with 14 bases sitting between them. Germline V gene data show CDR1 as MNHNS and CDR2 as SASEGT. Each person with ophthalmopathy scored at least 3 on the Clinical Activity Score, reached NOSPECS grade 4 or higher, and had been ill under 3 months. Uncontrolled infection, other autoimmune disease, pregnancy or lactation disqualified patients from enrolment. What was amplified from RNA transcripts were TCR beta CDR3 regions. Researchers ran a first-round RT-PCR on the TCR CDR3 using the HTBI primer set. TCRdb called the multiplex PCR reads again in MiXCR, with one record for every CDR3 protein. The sample has some 500,000 distinct CDR3 sequences, roughly 24% seen once.

The chain uses TRBV6-1 and TRBJ1-1; unclear D gene. Source material: blood. The sequence was collected from a woman aged 30 to 39 with Graves' ophthalmopathy. The CDR3 DNA is TGTGCCAGCAGTCCTCGTCTCGGAGGCACTGAAGCTTTCTTT. As protein: CASSPRLGGTEAFF.